These T cell receptor beta chains were read from a single sample in a study of cytomegalovirus exposure and HLA in healthy donors. TCRdb keeps only in-frame clones here, not all; method: immunoSEQ multiplex PCR. Of about 130,000 clones listed, around 81% are singletons. Sequencing input: PBMCs. The receptors derive from a man in his late teens or twenties in good health and CMV-seronegative. Both conserved end residues are part of each CDR3. A D gene is named only where the DNA matches it firmly. A row's size may be missing; if present it is once, few, many or a size class.

D gene	clone size	V gene	J gene	CDR3 DNA	CDR3 protein
-	once	TRBV11-3	TRBJ1-2	TGTGCCAGCACTAAGGGGGGGACCTATGGCTACACCTTC	CASTKGGTYGYTF
-	-	TRBV19	TRBJ1-1	TGTGCCAGCCAAGAAGGAGGCGAGGCTTTCTTT	CASQEGGEAFF
-	-	TRBV7-3	TRBJ1-1	TGTGCCAGCAGCTTACAGGGGCGCTCTGAAGCTTTCTTT	CASSLQGRSEAFF
-	-	TRBV4-3	TRBJ1-1	TGCGCCAGCAGCCAAGAATATGGCTTCGGGAGCACTGAAGCTTTCTTT	CASSQEYGFGSTEAFF
-	-	TRBV29-1	TRBJ2-1	TGCAGCGCCGTTAGGACAGCCCCGGGCCATGAGCAGTTCTTC	CSAVRTAPGHEQFF
-	-	TRBV7-9	TRBJ2-2	TGTGCCAGCAGCTCTCGGGGGTGGCGGGACCCAGCATGGGAGCTGTTTTTT	CASSSRGWRDPAWELFF
-	few	TRBV9	TRBJ1-2	TGTGCCAGCAGCGTCATGCAGGGCCCCTCGAACTATGGCTACACCTTC	CASSVMQGPSNYGYTF
-	-	TRBV30	TRBJ1-4	TGTGCCTGGAGTGTATCCGCGGGGGCGCTCGTTGAAAAACTGTTTTTT	CAWSVSAGALVEKLFF
TRBD2	-	TRBV4-2	TRBJ2-3	TGTGCCAGCACCTCCAAGACCCTAGCGGGGGGGGATGTAGATACGCAGTATTTT	CASTSKTLAGGDVDTQYF
TRBD2	-	TRBV5-1	TRBJ2-3	TGCGCCAGCAGCTACACTCTAGCGGGGGGCCCAGATTCGGGTACGCAGTATTTT	CASSYTLAGGPDSGTQYF
TRBD1	-	TRBV10-3	TRBJ1-1	TGTGCCACCCGTCGCCCCGACAGGGAGACTGAAGCTTTCTTT	CATRRPDRETEAFF
TRBD1	-	TRBV10-2	TRBJ2-2	TGCGCCAGCAGTGGAAGACAGGGGGCGGCCGGGGAGCTGTTTTTT	CASSGRQGAAGELFF
-	-	TRBV4-1	TRBJ1-1	TGCGCCAGCAGCCATTATTGGGGAGTAGACACTGAAGCTTTCTTT	CASSHYWGVDTEAFF
TRBD1	-	TRBV28	TRBJ1-2	TGTGCCAGCAGTTTCTTGACAGGGGGAGACTATGGCTACACCTTC	CASSFLTGGDYGYTF
TRBD1	-	TRBV30	TRBJ1-1	TGTGCCTGGATGGGAGGAGGACAGGGGGTAGAAGCTTTCTTT	CAWMGGGQGVEAFF
-	-	TRBV19	TRBJ2-3	TGTGCCAGTAGTATAGATCCTGTTAGCACAGATACGCAGTATTTT	CASSIDPVSTDTQYF
TRBD1	-	TRBV9	TRBJ1-6	TGTGCCAGCAGCGTATTCAGGGGGGAAAATTCACCCCTCCACTTT	CASSVFRGENSPLHF
TRBD1	-	TRBV7-9	TRBJ1-2	TGTGCCAGCAGCCGAGTAGACAGGGACGGCTACACCTTC	CASSRVDRDGYTF
TRBD1	once	TRBV2	TRBJ1-2	TGTGCCAGCAGAGGAAATGACAGGGGGTTCGCGGTTGGCTACACCTTC	CASRGNDRGFAVGYTF
-	-	TRBV5-6	TRBJ2-7	TGTGCCAGCAGCTTGACAGCCTCCTACGAGCAGTACTTC	CASSLTASYEQYF
-	-	TRBV7-6	TRBJ1-5	-	CASSSSARVGQPQHF
-	-	TRBV7-8	TRBJ1-5	TGTGCCAGCAGCCGAGGGGGATGGGTCGACCCCAATCAGCCCCAGCATTTT	CASSRGGWVDPNQPQHF